Listed here is a single T cell receptor (beta chain). Its binding antigen is unknown. Nothing much larger sits one base from this clone, and base qualities are not available. The sample comes from a study of blood T cell repertoires in COVID-19 (TCRdb year 2020). Looking at the study overall: Samples from collaborators originated in the United States, Italy and Spain and spanned both the acute and convalescent phases of COVID-19. The material from the prospective study consisted of cDNA or gDNA derived from T cells, B-cell-depleted T cells, or PBMCs. Subjects who had been exposed to COVID-19, were actively infected with it, or had recovered from it provided the deeply sampled blood TCRbeta repertoires that made up the dataset. A de-identified subject ID, COVID-19 status, age in years and sex were almost always included in the sample metadata. A freely available public database, intended as a resource for researchers studying the immune response to SARS-CoV-2, is where the repertoires were released. HLA class I and class II types, where available, came from metadata supplied by the sample provider rather than from assay-based typing. The samples were drawn from two sources: the first 160 participants of the ongoing ImmuneRACE study, and 1,000 to 1,500 subjects contributed by 6 global collaborators.

Paper-wide results and their limitations: Clinical and demographic metadata were provided uncurated, with the amount varying by source and participant.

The CDR3, cysteine through phenylalanine, is 14 amino acids long. Solely the CDR3 DNA is kept, with 42 bases framed from the first base. A distance of 11 bases separates the germline ends of V and J, which lose 2 bases and 4 bases respectively. CDR1 and CDR2 are drawn from the germline V gene (reference sequence): LNHDA, SQIVND. TCRbeta CDR3 regions were amplified from genomic DNA using the immunoSEQ Assay, a bias-controlled multiplex PCR. In the authors' own workflow: Within the assay, amplification of reference gene primers was used to estimate how many nucleated cells each sample contained. Sequence reads were collapsed and filtered to measure the absolute abundance of every unique TCRbeta CDR3 rearrangement. For each sample, productive Simpson clonality was calculated as the square root of Simpson's diversity index over productive rearrangements. Drawn from immuneACCESS, this table holds only the in-frame rearrangements with V and J called that TCRdb kept. Clones are partly lost; checked studies trace under half to an unresolved V gene and leave the rest unexplained. D and trimming were read from the DNA, whereas the V and J calls and clone size are those reported in that table. The sample yields approximately 200,000 clones; 80% to 90% were counted once. 2% to 2.5% of the sample goes to the ten largest clones.

The collaborating institutions used their own protocols to collect whole blood in K2EDTA tubes. For TCRbeta analysis, collaborators shipped samples in one of three forms: frozen whole blood, isolated PBMCs, or DNA extracted from either of those sample types. The specimen sequenced was peripheral blood. The chain is assembled from TRBV19 and TRBJ2-5; TRBD1 could be the D gene, as 5 bases match. The sequence was collected from a woman in her 50s with acute or convalescent COVID-19. The nucleotide sequence reads as follows: TGTGCCAGTAGTATACCAGGGATCGCAGAGACCCAGTACTTC. This yields the protein CASSIPGIAETQYF. Extended through the reference TRBV19 and TRBJ2-5 proteins, this CDR3 yields the full variable domain: DGGITQSPKYLFRKEGQNVTLSCEQNLNHDAMYWYRQDPGQGLRLIYYSQIVNDFQKGDIAEGYSVSREKKESFPLTVTSAQKNPTAFYLCASSIPGIAETQYFGPGTRLLVL.